This T cell receptor (beta chain) was observed in a study of regulatory T cells in long-lasting Graves disease (dated by TCRdb to the early 2020s). General notes on the study: Newly diagnosed Graves' disease patients had taken antithyroid drugs for less than 3 months. A total of some 35 samples underwent TCR sequencing, from about 13 patients with persistent Graves' disease and 20 or so patients with newly diagnosed Graves' disease. The study was registered as a clinical trial and conducted in China. Persistent Graves' disease patients were compared with newly diagnosed Graves' disease patients by peripheral blood TCR sequencing and RNA sequencing. Overall study results and their limits: Persistent disease showed preferential use of TRBV28, TRBJ1-2 and TRBJ2-5, whereas newly diagnosed disease favored TRBV20-1 and TRBJ2-1. Persistent patients shared more public clonotypes among themselves (around 3,000) than newly diagnosed patients did (roughly 910). Compared with newly diagnosed patients, persistent Graves' disease patients had lower TCR Shannon entropy and fewer highly expanded clones, which suggests clonal expansion. Only the TCR beta chain was sequenced and analyzed. Because the primary lesion, thyroid tissue, could not be accessed, the study looked at peripheral blood alone. The authors acknowledged the small sample size as a limitation that may reduce accuracy.

The library was produced with multiplex PCR. The sequencing machine was an Illumina HiSeq 4000. To build TCR beta libraries, CDR3 regions were amplified by Arm-PCR using iRepertoire HTBI primers. Before sequencing, the PCR products went through gel purification. The study's processing was this. Gene usage analysis of CDR3 amino acid clonotypes relied on the 60 or so TRBV and 13 to 15 TRBJ segments identified across samples. COPE and FqMerger were used to merge filtered high-quality paired reads into contigs. BLAST was used to align contigs to IMGT TRBV, TRBD and TRBJ reference genes, and CDR3 was defined according to IMGT. Clonotypes above 0.1% frequency were classified as highly expanded clones. Shannon entropy served as the measure of repertoire diversity, while the Gini coefficient captured V-J evenness. A clonotype was considered public if more than one individual shared it. TCRdb itself trimmed the public reads at Q25 with fastp, ran MiXCR and retained productive beta chains. Rows are combined by CDR3 protein, so each entry shows the most common genes and DNA. What appears here as the V and J calls and clone size reflects TCRdb's work, not the paper's. The sample table holds 350,000 to 450,000 distinct CDR3 sequences, of which 14% to 15% were seen once. The ten most abundant clones make up over 7% of the sample.

This clonotype was seen many times. Which antigen it targets is not known. Base-call qualities are not available, and no considerably larger clone is one nucleotide away. Here V drops 2 bases and J drops 10 bases, and the junction holds 6 bases not matched to any gene. From a lookup of the germline V gene, CDR1 and CDR2 are ENHRY and SYGVKD. There are 15 amino acids in the CDR3, from cysteine to phenylalanine inclusive. CDR3 DNA is the only sequence kept; it has 45 bases, read in frame from the first base. Taken with the paper, the label for time point translates to: newly diagnosed GD, antithyroid drugs for less than 3 months. RNA was extracted from PBMCs in TRIzol for both TCR sequencing and RNA sequencing. The diagnosis of Graves' disease followed American Thyroid Association guidelines. The patients came from an endocrinology department in Xi'an, China. Each patient gave around 9.2 milliliters of peripheral blood, collected in an EDTA anticoagulant tube. Ficoll Paque Plus density gradient separation was used to isolate PBMCs, and no additional T cell sorting was done. An Agilent 2100 Bioanalyzer and agarose gel were used to check RNA quality, and a NanoDrop 2000 was used to measure RNA concentration.

The data were also submitted as part of a second study, on T cells in Graves' hyperthyroidism and ophthalmopathy. That second publication adds: A patient counted as having stable Graves' hyperthyroidism if no progression to ophthalmopathy occurred over 18 months of follow-up. Hyperthyroidism patients were newly diagnosed, with disease duration under 2 months, and aged 18 to 65 years. The study excluded patients with uncontrolled infections, other autoimmune diseases, pregnancy or lactation. Diagnoses relied on clinical symptoms, serum thyroxine and TRAb, thyroid ultrasound and orbital computed tomography. For the first round of RT-PCR on the TCR CDR3, the HTBI primer set was used together with the Qiagen OneStep RT-PCR kit. Most expanded thyroid clonotypes (frequency above 0.001) were also detected in blood, suggesting blood repertoires may reflect thyroid immune responses. A 13 V-J signature model separated ophthalmopathy from stable hyperthyroidism, with roughly 88% sensitivity and about 81% specificity in cross-validation and 80%/75% in testing. In validation, the model predicted progression to ophthalmopathy with 55% to 71% sensitivity and approximately 72% specificity, a median of around six months before onset. A discovery cohort of about a hundred patients, about 40 with Graves' ophthalmopathy and 57 with stable Graves' hyperthyroidism, was used to find distinguishing TCR V-J signatures. Prospective prediction of ophthalmopathy was tested in an independent validation cohort consisting of some 20 hyperthyroidism patients and 17 patients who later progressed to ophthalmopathy. The roughly 91 discovery patients were randomly split 7:3 into training and test sets. In six Graves' hyperthyroidism patients, the study also compared T-cell repertoires from thyroid tissue with T-cell repertoires from blood. Following sampling, methimazole starting at 30 mg daily was given to hyperthyroidism patients, and high-dose intravenous methylprednisolone was given to ophthalmopathy patients. Libraries were constructed in a second round of multiplex PCR, after which size selection and purification were performed. Sequencing of the libraries was done on an Illumina HiSeq2000 using paired-end 100 bp reads. SOAPnuke was used to process the raw data, with reads discarded if the reads contained adapters or uncalled bases, had a mean Phred below 15, or lacked an exact constant-primer or identifier match. COPE v1.2.5 was used to merge the high-quality paired reads, and each unique nucleotide sequence was defined as a clonotype. MiTCR v1.1 was used to align clonotypes to the IMGT TRBV, TRBD and TRBJ reference segments. Analysis was restricted to V-J combinations with a frequency above 0.0001, which covered 98% to 99.2% of repertoires. A TCS score was defined as the ratio between F50 (clonal expansion) and ExV (chaos), using BLOSUM62-based TCRdist between CDR3 peptides within each V-J. Welch's t-statistics and random forest reduced roughly 540 V-J features to 10 to 15, which were used in a naive Bayes classifier (R e1071). Sample size was not statistically predetermined, and blinding of investigators to group allocation was not performed. TCR Vbeta CDR3 sequencing of fewer than 150 peripheral blood samples (roughly 43 ophthalmopathy, approximately 80 hyperthyroidism and some 17 progressor patients) is reported in the paper.

The origin of this receptor is a woman aged 35 to 49 with Graves disease. Donor details come from another sample of the same person, matched by shared clones. The chain was built from TRBV10-3 and TRBJ1-4; TRBD1 lines up with 11 middle nucleotides. Source: peripheral blood mononuclear cells (PBMCs), taken at new diagnosis, from a patient treated with antithyroid drugs. The DNA reads TGTGCCATCAGTGAGGGACAGGGGGCGTCCTCAAAACTGTTTTTT. Its translation reads: CAISEGQGASSKLFF.